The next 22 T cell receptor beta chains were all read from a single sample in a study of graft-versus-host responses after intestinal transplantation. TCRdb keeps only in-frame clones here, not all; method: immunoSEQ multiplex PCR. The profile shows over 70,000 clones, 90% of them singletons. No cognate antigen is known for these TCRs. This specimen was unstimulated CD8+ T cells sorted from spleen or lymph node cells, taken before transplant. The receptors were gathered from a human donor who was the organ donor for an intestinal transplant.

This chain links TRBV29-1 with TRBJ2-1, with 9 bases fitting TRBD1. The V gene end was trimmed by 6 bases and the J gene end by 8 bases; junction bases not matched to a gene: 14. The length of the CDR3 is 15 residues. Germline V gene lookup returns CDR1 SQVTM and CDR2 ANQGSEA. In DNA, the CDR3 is TGCAGCGTCCAACGGGGACAGGGTGAATTCGATGAGCAGTTCTTC. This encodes CSVQRGQGEFDEQFF.

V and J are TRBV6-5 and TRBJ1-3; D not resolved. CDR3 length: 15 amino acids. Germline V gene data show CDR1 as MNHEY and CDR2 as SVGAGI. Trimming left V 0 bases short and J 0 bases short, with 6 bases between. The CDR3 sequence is CASSYSQSSGNTIYF. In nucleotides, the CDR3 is TGTGCCAGCAGTTACTCACAGAGCTCTGGAAACACCATATATTTT.

Here the CDR3 DNA reads TGTGCCAGCAGTATAGGGACAGGGGGTTTGGAGCCCCAGCATTTT. It specifies CASSIGTGGLEPQHF. The V gene is TRBV27, the J gene TRBJ1-5; 11 bases fit TRBD1. CDR1 and CDR2 (germline): MNHEY, SMNVEV (reference sequence). Unmatched junction bases numbered 8, after V lost 5 bases and J lost 8 bases. This CDR3 spans 15 amino acids.

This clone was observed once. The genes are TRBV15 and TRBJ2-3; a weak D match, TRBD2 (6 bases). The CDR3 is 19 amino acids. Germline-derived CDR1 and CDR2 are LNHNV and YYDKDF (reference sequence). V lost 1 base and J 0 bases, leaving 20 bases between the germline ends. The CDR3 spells CATSRARQGYGGSTDTQYF. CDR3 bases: TGTGCCACCAGCAGAGCGCGGCAGGGTTACGGAGGGAGCACAGATACGCAGTATTTT.

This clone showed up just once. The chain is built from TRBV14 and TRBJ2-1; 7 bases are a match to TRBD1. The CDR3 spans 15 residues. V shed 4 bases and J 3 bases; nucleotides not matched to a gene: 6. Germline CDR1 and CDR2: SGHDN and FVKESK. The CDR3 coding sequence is TGTGCCAGCAGCCTGGACAGGTGGGACTACAATGAGCAGTTCTTC. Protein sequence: CASSLDRWDYNEQFF.

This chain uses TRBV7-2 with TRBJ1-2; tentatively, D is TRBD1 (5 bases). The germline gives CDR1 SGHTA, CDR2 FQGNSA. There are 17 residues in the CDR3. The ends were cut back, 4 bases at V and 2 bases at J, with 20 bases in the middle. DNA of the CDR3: TGTGCCAGCAGCTCCCGGGGGTTTCGGGGACGGAACTATGGCTACACCTTC. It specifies CASSSRGFRGRNYGYTF.

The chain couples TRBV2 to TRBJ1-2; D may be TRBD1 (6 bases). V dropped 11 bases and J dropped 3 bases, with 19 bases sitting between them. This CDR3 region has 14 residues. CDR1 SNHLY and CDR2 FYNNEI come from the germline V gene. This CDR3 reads CAGEQGRGDYGYTF. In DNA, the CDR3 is TGTGCCGGAGAACAGGGTCGAGGAGACTATGGCTACACCTTC.

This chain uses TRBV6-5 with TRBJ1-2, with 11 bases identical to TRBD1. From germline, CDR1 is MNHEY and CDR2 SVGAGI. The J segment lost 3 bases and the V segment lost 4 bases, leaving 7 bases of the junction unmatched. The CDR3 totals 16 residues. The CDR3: CASSSPWTGGDYGYTF. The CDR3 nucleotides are TGTGCCAGCAGTTCACCTTGGACAGGGGGCGACTATGGCTACACCTTC.

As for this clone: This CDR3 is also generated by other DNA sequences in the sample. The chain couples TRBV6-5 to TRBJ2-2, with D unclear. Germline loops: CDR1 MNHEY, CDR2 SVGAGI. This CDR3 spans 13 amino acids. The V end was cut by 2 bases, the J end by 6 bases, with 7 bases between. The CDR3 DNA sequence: TGTGCCAGCAGTTACGAACAACCCGGGGAGCTGTTTTTT. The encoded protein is CASSYEQPGELFF.

The CDR3 reads CASGKEIGSYEQYV. The CDR3 DNA follows: TGTGCCAGCGGAAAGGAGATAGGCTCCTACGAGCAGTACGTC. The V and J genes are TRBV28 and TRBJ2-7, with no clear D. Germline V lookup: CDR1 MDHEN, CDR2 SYDVKM. The CDR3 covers 14 residues. Deletions cut 8 bases from V and 0 bases from J, with 14 bases between.

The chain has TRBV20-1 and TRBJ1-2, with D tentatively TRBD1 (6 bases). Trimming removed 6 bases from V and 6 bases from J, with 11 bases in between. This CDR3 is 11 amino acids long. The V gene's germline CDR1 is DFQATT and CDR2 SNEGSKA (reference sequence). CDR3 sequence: CSAATGNGYTF. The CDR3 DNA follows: TGCAGTGCCGCCACAGGGAATGGCTACACCTTC.

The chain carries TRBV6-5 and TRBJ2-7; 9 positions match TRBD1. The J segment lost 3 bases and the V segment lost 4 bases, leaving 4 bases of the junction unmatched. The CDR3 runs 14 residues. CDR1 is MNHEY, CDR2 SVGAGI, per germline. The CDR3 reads CASSWGQGSYEQYV. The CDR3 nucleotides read TGTGCCAGCAGTTGGGGACAGGGTAGCTACGAGCAGTACGTC.

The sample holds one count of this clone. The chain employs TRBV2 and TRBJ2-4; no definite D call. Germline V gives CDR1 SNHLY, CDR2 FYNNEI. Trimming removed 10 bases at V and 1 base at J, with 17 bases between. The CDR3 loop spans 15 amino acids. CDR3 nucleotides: TGTGCCACCATTGTGAGCCGAACGGCCAAAAACATTCAGTACTTC. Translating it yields CATIVSRTAKNIQYF. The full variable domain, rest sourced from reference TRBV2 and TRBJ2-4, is EPEVTQTPSHQVTQMGQEVILRCVPISNHLYFYWYRQILGQKVEFLVSFYNNEISEKSEIFDDQFSVERPDGSNFTLKIRSTKLEDSAMYFCATIVSRTAKNIQYFGAGTRLSVL.

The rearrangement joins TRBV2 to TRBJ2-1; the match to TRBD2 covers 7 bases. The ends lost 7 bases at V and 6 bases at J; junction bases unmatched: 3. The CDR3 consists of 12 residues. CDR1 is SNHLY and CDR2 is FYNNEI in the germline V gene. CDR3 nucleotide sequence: TGTGCCAGCAAGGGAGGGATCAATGAGCAGTTCTTC. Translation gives CASKGGINEQFF.

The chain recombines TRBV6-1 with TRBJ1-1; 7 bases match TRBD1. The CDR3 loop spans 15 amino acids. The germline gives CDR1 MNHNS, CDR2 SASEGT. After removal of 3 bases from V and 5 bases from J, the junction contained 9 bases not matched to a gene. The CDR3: CASSELQGMGTEAFF. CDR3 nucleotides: TGTGCCAGCAGTGAGCTACAGGGGATGGGGACTGAAGCTTTCTTT.

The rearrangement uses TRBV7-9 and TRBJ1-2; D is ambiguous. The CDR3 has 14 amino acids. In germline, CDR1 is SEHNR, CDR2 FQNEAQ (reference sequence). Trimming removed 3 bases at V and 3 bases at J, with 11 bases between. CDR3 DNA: TGTGCCAGCAGCTTGCCAGAAGTCTACTATGGCTACACCTTC. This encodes CASSLPEVYYGYTF.

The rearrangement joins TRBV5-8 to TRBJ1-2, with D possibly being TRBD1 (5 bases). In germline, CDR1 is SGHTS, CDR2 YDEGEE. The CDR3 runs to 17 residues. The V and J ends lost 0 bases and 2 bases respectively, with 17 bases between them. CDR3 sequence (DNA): TGTGCCAGCAGCTTGGGGGCAGGACACACCACCAACTATGGCTACACCTTC. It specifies CASSLGAGHTTNYGYTF.

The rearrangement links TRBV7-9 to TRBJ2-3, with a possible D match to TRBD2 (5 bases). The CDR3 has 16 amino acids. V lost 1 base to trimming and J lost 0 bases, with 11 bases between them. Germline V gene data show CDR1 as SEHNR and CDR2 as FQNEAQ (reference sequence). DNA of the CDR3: TGTGCCAGCAGCTTAGTTTCGGGAATTAGCACAGATACGCAGTATTTT. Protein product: CASSLVSGISTDTQYF.

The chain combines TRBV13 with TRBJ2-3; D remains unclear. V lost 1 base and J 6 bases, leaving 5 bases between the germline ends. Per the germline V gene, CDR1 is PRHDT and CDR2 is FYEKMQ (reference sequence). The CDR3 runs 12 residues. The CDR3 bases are TGTGCCAGCAGCTTAGTATCCGATACGCAGTATTTT. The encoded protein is CASSLVSDTQYF.

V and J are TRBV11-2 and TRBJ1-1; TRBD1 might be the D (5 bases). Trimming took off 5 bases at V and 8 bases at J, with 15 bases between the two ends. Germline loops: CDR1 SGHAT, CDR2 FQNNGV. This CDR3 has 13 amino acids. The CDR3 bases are TGTGCCAGCAGCCCAGGTATAGGGGCGGAAGCTTTCTTT. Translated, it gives CASSPGIGAEAFF.

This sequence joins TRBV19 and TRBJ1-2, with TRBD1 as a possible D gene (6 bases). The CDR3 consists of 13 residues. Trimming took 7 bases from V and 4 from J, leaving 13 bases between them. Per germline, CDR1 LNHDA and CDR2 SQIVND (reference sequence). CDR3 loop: CASTPGQLYGYTF. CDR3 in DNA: TGTGCCAGTACCCCCGGACAGCTCTATGGCTACACCTTC.

The CDR3 coding sequence is TGTGCCAGCAGGGGACAGGGACTCCGCCAAGAGACCCAGTACTTC. Protein product: CASRGQGLRQETQYF. This chain uses TRBV25-1 with TRBJ2-5; 9 positions agree with TRBD1. The germline V gene has CDR1 MGHDK and CDR2 SYGVNS. There are 15 residues in the CDR3. V lost 6 bases to trimming and J lost 1 base; unmatched junction nucleotides: 6.